These 27 T cell receptor beta chains were sequenced from one sample in a study of blood T cells in healthy people across ages (dated by TCRdb to 2015 to 2017). Libraries came from 5' RACE. Sequencer: Illumina HiSeq 2500. A second PCR of roughly 6 to 12 cycles was performed with a sample-barcoded 5' primer and a J-beta primer mix. The raw public reads went through TCRdb reprocessing: fastp at Q25, MiXCR clone calling, in-frame beta chains kept. Entries are consolidated by CDR3 protein sequence, retaining the most common genes and DNA. The sample table shows about a million distinct CDR3 sequences, and more than 30% are seen once. Jointly, the top ten make up about 12% of the sample. Material: blood. The receptors stem from a man aged 18-30 years in good health.

The chain combines TRBV6-5 with TRBJ1-3; 7 positions agree with TRBD1. V lost 6 bases and J lost 2; bases outside the gene matches: 7. The CDR3 is 15 amino acids. Germline-derived CDR1 and CDR2 are MNHEY and SVGAGI. The CDR3 loop is CASRSPGGAGNTIYF. In DNA form, the CDR3 reads TGTGCCAGCAGATCCCCAGGGGGGGCTGGAAACACCATATATTTT.

This clonotype was counted between two and nine times. The gene calls are TRBV30 and TRBJ2-7, with 9 bases matching TRBD1. The CDR3 spans 16 residues. Germline assignment: CDR1 GTSNPN and CDR2 SVGIG (reference sequence). V was clipped by 2 bases and J by 4 bases; unmatched bases: 12. The CDR3 is CAWSNPGQGFPYEQYF. In DNA, the CDR3 is TGTGCCTGGAGTAACCCGGGACAGGGATTCCCTTACGAGCAGTACTTC.

This clonotype turned up a few times. The chain uses TRBV7-8 and TRBJ1-1; no definite D call. CDR3 size: 17 residues. Germline CDR1 is SGHVS and CDR2 is FQNEAQ. V lost 1 base to trimming and J lost 6 bases, with 21 bases between them. The CDR3 loop is CASSLVRSFQSLSEAFF. The CDR3 DNA is TGTGCCAGCAGCTTAGTCCGTAGTTTTCAGTCTTTATCTGAAGCTTTCTTT.

The chain combines TRBV12-3 or TRBV12-4 with TRBJ2-2; D possibly corresponds to TRBD1 (5 bases). The CDR3 is 15 amino acids. The germline V and J ends were trimmed by 7 bases and 0 bases, with 12 bases remaining between them. The CDR3 DNA reads as TGTGCCAGCACCCTAGACAGATCGAACACCGGGGAGCTGTTTTTT. Translated, it gives CASTLDRSNTGELFF.

There are a few counts of this clonotype. The V and J genes are TRBV4-1 and TRBJ2-1; 12 bases fit TRBD2. The CDR3 sequence is 18 residues long. In germline, CDR1 is MGHRA, CDR2 YSYEKL. The J segment lost 0 bases and the V segment lost 2 bases, leaving 5 bases of the junction unmatched. CDR3 coding DNA: TGCGCCAGCAGCCAATGGGCTAGCGGGGGGGCCTCCTACAATGAGCAGTTCTTC. Protein: CASSQWASGGASYNEQFF.

This clonotype was seen a few times. This chain connects TRBV4-3 to TRBJ2-1; possibly TRBD1 or TRBD2 for D (5 bases each). The CDR3 contains 14 residues. The V gene lost 3 bases and the J gene lost 8 bases, with 14 bases spanning the gap. The germline V gene has CDR1 LGHNA and CDR2 YSLEER. The CDR3 here is CASSQGRLGDEQFF. For the CDR3, the DNA is TGCGCCAGCAGCCAGGGGCGACTGGGAGATGAGCAGTTCTTC.

The chain links TRBV20-1 to TRBJ2-1; tentative D call: TRBD1 (6 bases). Germline V CDR1 and CDR2: DFQATT, SNEGSKA (reference sequence). This CDR3 spans 12 amino acids. Trimming shortened V by 2 bases and J by 10 bases, and 12 bases separated the two germline ends. The CDR3 is CSARQGLKEQFF. The CDR3 DNA follows: TGCAGTGCTAGACAGGGGTTAAAGGAGCAGTTCTTC.

The chain links TRBV18 to TRBJ2-3, with D perhaps TRBD1 (6 bases). The germline CDR1 and CDR2 sequences are KGHSH and LQKENI. This CDR3 has 13 amino acids. Trimming left V 6 bases short and J 4 bases short, with 11 bases between. The CDR3 DNA is TGTGCCAGCTCCCCCGGACAGTCAGATACGCAGTATTTT. Its protein product is CASSPGQSDTQYF.

V gene TRBV14 combines with J gene TRBJ2-3, with D possibly being TRBD1 or TRBD2 (5 bases each). Germline CDR1 and CDR2: SGHDN and FVKESK. The CDR3 extends over 13 amino acids. V dropped 4 bases and J dropped 5 bases, with 10 bases sitting between them. In nucleotides, the CDR3 is TGTGCCAGCAGCCCATATGGGGGAGATACGCAGTATTTT. Translating gives CASSPYGGDTQYF.

This clonotype was recorded many times. The chain carries TRBV28 and TRBJ2-3; 12 positions match TRBD2. The CDR3 consists of 18 residues. Germline loops: CDR1 MDHEN, CDR2 SYDVKM. The ends lost 4 bases at V and 0 bases at J; junction bases unmatched: 8. Here the CDR3 reads CASSSLAGGPFSTDTQYF. CDR3 nucleotide sequence: TGTGCCAGCAGTTCCCTAGCGGGGGGGCCCTTTAGCACAGATACGCAGTATTTT.

The sample holds a few counts of this clonotype. This chain connects TRBV6-5 to TRBJ2-3; D is ambiguous. Trimming left V 5 bases short and J 0 bases short, with 12 bases between. The CDR3 spans 15 residues. Germline assignment: CDR1 MNHEY and CDR2 SVGAGI. The CDR3 spells CASSSDGTSTDTQYF. The DNA of the CDR3 is TGTGCCAGCAGTAGCGACGGCACTAGCACAGATACGCAGTATTTT.

The chain carries TRBV7-2 and TRBJ1-2; D unclear. The CDR3 contains 15 residues. Germline CDR1 is SGHTA and CDR2 is FQGNSA. The V gene lost 2 bases and the J gene lost 2 bases, with 12 bases spanning the gap. The CDR3 loop is CASSLNLGKNYGYTF. DNA for the CDR3: TGTGCCAGCAGCTTAAACTTAGGGAAAAACTATGGCTACACCTTC.

This rearrangement joins TRBV27 to TRBJ1-4; a weak D match, TRBD1 (6 bases). The CDR3 spans 13 residues. Germline values: CDR1 MNHEY, CDR2 SMNVEV (reference sequence). Deletions cut 0 bases from V and 8 bases from J, with 7 bases between. In DNA form, the CDR3 reads TGTGCCAGCAGTTTATCCAGGGGCGAAAAACTGTTTTTT. This encodes CASSLSRGEKLFF.

This clonotype was seen a handful of times. This chain joins TRBV29-1 and TRBJ2-2, with D perhaps matching TRBD2 (5 bases). V lost 5 bases and J 5 bases, leaving 15 bases between the germline ends. The CDR3 extends over 14 amino acids. Germline V gene sequence: CDR1 SQVTM, CDR2 ANQGSEA. CDR3 loop: CSVPAPRGTGELFF. The CDR3 region has the DNA TGCAGCGTTCCGGCCCCCCGCGGGACCGGGGAGCTGTTTTTT.

This clonotype was observed a few times. The chain employs TRBV28 and TRBJ2-5; D tentatively fits TRBD1 or TRBD2 (5 bases each). The CDR3 has 14 amino acids. Trimming removed 2 bases at V and 3 bases at J, with 10 bases between. Germline loops: CDR1 MDHEN, CDR2 SYDVKM. Written as DNA, the CDR3 is TGTGCCAGCAGTTTAGTACTGGGGGAAGAGACCCAGTACTTC. Its translation: CASSLVLGEETQYF.

The chain uses TRBV7-2 and TRBJ1-2; D is perhaps TRBD1 (6 bases). Germline CDR1 SGHTA, CDR2 FQGNSA. Trimming left V 11 bases short and J 0 bases short, with 22 bases between. The CDR3 loop spans 16 amino acids. CDR3 sequence reads: CAGTRQAQGTNYGYTF. CDR3 DNA sequence: TGTGCCGGCACCCGCCAGGCACAGGGAACTAACTATGGCTACACCTTC.

This clonotype was seen a handful of times. This chain connects TRBV10-3 to TRBJ1-1, with TRBD1 as a possible D gene (5 bases). The V gene's germline CDR1 is ENHRY and CDR2 SYGVKD. CDR3 length: 14 amino acids. V was shortened by 7 bases and J by 2 bases, with 14 bases between the two germline ends. The CDR3 region is CAITARAGNTEAFF. CDR3 DNA sequence: TGTGCCATCACGGCCAGGGCGGGAAACACTGAAGCTTTCTTT.

The rearrangement links TRBV27 to TRBJ2-5, with 7 bases that match TRBD1. The CDR3 consists of 15 residues. Germline trimming cut 3 bases from V and 0 bases from J; bases unmatched to any gene: 4. Germline loops: CDR1 MNHEY, CDR2 SMNVEV (reference sequence). CDR3 nucleotide sequence: TGTGCCAGCAGTTTCGGGACAGCCTACCAAGAGACCCAGTACTTC. Its translation is CASSFGTAYQETQYF.

The chain combines TRBV20-1 with TRBJ2-1; TRBD2 might be the D (7 bases). Germline V gene lookup returns CDR1 DFQATT and CDR2 SNEGSKA (reference sequence). The V and J ends lost 3 bases and 2 bases respectively, with 20 bases between them. This CDR3 is 17 amino acids long. CDR3 protein: CSARALRGGSPYNEQFF. The DNA for the CDR3 is TGCAGTGCTAGGGCCCTTCGCGGGGGCAGCCCCTACAATGAGCAGTTCTTC.

This clonotype was counted only a few times. The J gene is TRBJ2-5, the V gene TRBV5-1; D uncertain. The V end lost 4 bases, the J end lost 5 bases, and 12 bases lay between the germline ends. The CDR3 extends over 13 amino acids. Germline V gives CDR1 SGHRS, CDR2 YFSETQ. This CDR3 is CASSARFLETQYF. The CDR3 DNA reads TGCGCCAGCAGCGCTAGATTTTTGGAGACCCAGTACTTC.

Remarks on this clonotype: A junction end diverges from the germline sequence, so it may reflect a read error. V gene TRBV27 combines with J gene TRBJ1-1; D uncertain. CDR1 is MNHEY and CDR2 is SMNVEV in the germline V gene (reference sequence). This CDR3 spans 13 amino acids. The chain's CDR3 is CSSSYAPSTEAFF. The DNA of the CDR3 is TGTTCCAGCAGCTACGCCCCGAGCACTGAAGCTTTCTTT.

This clonotype has more than one count but fewer than ten. CDR3 sequence reads: CSAREDGGQYF. CDR3 nucleotide sequence: TGCAGTGCTAGGGAAGACGGAGGGCAGTACTTC. V gene TRBV20-1 combines with J gene TRBJ2-5, with a weak D call TRBD2 (6 bases). The CDR3 length is 11 residues. Trimming removed 3 bases at V and 11 bases at J, with 13 bases between. Germline V lookup: CDR1 DFQATT, CDR2 SNEGSKA (reference sequence).

As concerns this clonotype: This clone may be a read error of a much larger clone one base away. The gene calls are TRBV12-3 or TRBV12-4 and TRBJ2-3; D unclear. The CDR3 is made up of 13 amino acids. V was pared by 7 bases and J by 6 bases, with 14 bases between. CDR3 protein: CASTFLSADTQYF. The CDR3 region has the DNA TGTGCCAGCACATTCCTGAGCGCGGATACGCAGTATTTT.

The rearrangement joins TRBV7-9 to TRBJ1-1, with TRBD1 identical over 7 bases. V lost 6 bases to trimming and J lost 11 bases; unmatched junction nucleotides: 9. The germline CDR1 and CDR2 sequences are SEHNR and FQNEAQ (reference sequence). The length of the CDR3 is 12 residues. CDR3 coding DNA: TGTGCCAGCAGTCGACAGGGAGGGAAGGCTTTCTTT. Its translation is CASSRQGGKAFF.

The genes are TRBV7-9 and TRBJ2-1; 8 nucleotides agree with TRBD2. From germline, CDR1 is SEHNR and CDR2 FQNEAQ (reference sequence). V was clipped by 7 bases and J by 6 bases; unmatched bases: 5. This CDR3 is built from 13 residues. The CDR3 sequence: CASTGGPSNEQFF. The CDR3 DNA is TGTGCCAGCACGGGGGGGCCGAGCAATGAGCAGTTCTTC.

V usage is TRBV7-6 and J usage is TRBJ2-1; no firm D call. V was pared by 1 base and J by 0 bases, with 10 bases between. The CDR3 is 16 residues long. CDR1 SGHVS and CDR2 FNYEAQ come from the germline V gene. DNA of the CDR3: TGTGCCAGCAGCTTAGTAGAGCACAGCTCCTACAATGAGCAGTTCTTC. This sequence encodes CASSLVEHSSYNEQFF.

This clonotype has ten or more counts. The rearrangement joins TRBV4-3 to TRBJ2-5; D gene ambiguous. This CDR3 contains 15 residues. V lost 0 bases and J 1 base, leaving 9 bases between the germline ends. Looked up from germline, CDR1 is LGHNA and CDR2 is YSLEER. The CDR3 region has the DNA TGCGCCAGCAGCCAAGATTCGGCAAGCCAAGAGACCCAGTACTTC. This gives the protein CASSQDSASQETQYF.